The 15 T cell receptor beta chains below were found in one sample sequenced in a study of T cell responses to AZD1222 COVID-19 vaccine. Some clones are missing from TCRdb's copy, which holds only in-frame ones; the method was immunoSEQ multiplex PCR. The data hold 250,000 to 300,000 clones, with 85% to 95% observed a single time. Sample: peripheral blood, taken 28 days after the second AZD1222 dose. The source of these receptors is an adult who received the AZD1222 COVID-19 vaccine.

The chain links TRBV19 to TRBJ1-5, with 7 bases that match TRBD1. The length of the CDR3 is 15 residues. The V gene end was trimmed by 5 bases and the J gene end by 7 bases; junction bases not matched to a gene: 11. Germline lookup yields CDR1 LNHDA and CDR2 SQIVND (reference sequence). Here the CDR3 DNA reads TGTGCCAGTAGTGCTTCCTCACAGGGGAGGCAGCCCCAGCATTTT. Its translation is CASSASSQGRQPQHF.

This clone was counted a single time. V is TRBV5-5 and J is TRBJ1-1; 8 nucleotides match TRBD1. V lost 5 bases and J lost 1; bases outside the gene matches: 4. Per the germline V gene, CDR1 is SGHKS and CDR2 is YYEKEE (reference sequence). The CDR3 has 14 amino acids. The CDR3 loop is CASRLDRGNTEAFF. Written as DNA, the CDR3 is TGTGCCAGCAGACTCGACAGGGGGAACACTGAAGCTTTCTTT.

This clone was found once. This chain uses TRBV2 with TRBJ1-2, with D possibly matching TRBD1 (5 bases). The CDR3 runs 14 residues. The V end was cut by 0 bases, the J end by 8 bases, with 13 bases between. The V gene's germline CDR1 is SNHLY and CDR2 FYNNEI. CDR3 sequence (DNA): TGTGCCAGCAGTGAAGCGGCGGGGGGACTGGGCTACACCTTC. Translating gives CASSEAAGGLGYTF.

DNA for the CDR3: TGTGCCAGCGGGGGTGCCGGGGAGCTGTTTTTT. Protein sequence: CASGGAGELFF. The chain is built from TRBV12-3 or TRBV12-4 and TRBJ2-2; D may be TRBD1 or TRBD2 (5 bases each). V gave up 8 bases and J gave up 6 bases, with 7 bases separating them. CDR3 length: 11 residues.

This sequence joins TRBV28 and TRBJ1-2; the D gene is possibly TRBD1 (6 bases). The V end lost 4 bases, the J end lost 4 bases, and 10 bases lay between the germline ends. CDR1 and CDR2 (germline): MDHEN, SYDVKM. The CDR3 length is 13 residues. CDR3 loop: CASSSYRVYGYTF. The CDR3 nucleotides are TGTGCCAGCAGTTCCTACAGGGTCTATGGCTACACCTTC.

The chain carries TRBV20-1 and TRBJ1-1; TRBD1 might be the D (5 bases). The CDR3 is 14 residues long. Trimming stripped 3 bases from V and 3 bases from J, with 14 bases between. Germline CDR1 and CDR2: DFQATT and SNEGSKA (reference sequence). The CDR3 DNA sequence: TGCAGTGCTAGTGAGGGGCGTATCGACACTGAAGCTTTCTTT. Translated, it gives CSASEGRIDTEAFF.

The CDR3 sequence is CASSAGLAGIEDQYF. CDR3 nucleotides: TGTGCCAGCAGCGCTGGACTAGCGGGGATAGAGGACCAGTACTTC. The chain combines TRBV11-2 with TRBJ2-5; 12 bases are a match to TRBD2. This CDR3 region has 15 residues. V lost 5 bases to trimming and J lost 10 bases; unmatched junction nucleotides: 11. The germline V gene has CDR1 SGHAT and CDR2 FQNNGV.

This chain uses TRBV7-9 with TRBJ2-7, with D perhaps TRBD1 or TRBD2 (7 bases each). Trimming removed 5 bases at V and 1 base at J, with 15 bases between. The CDR3 has 15 residues. Per germline, CDR1 SEHNR and CDR2 FQNEAQ (reference sequence). The CDR3 loop is CASSRQGGWSYEQYF. CDR3 DNA sequence: TGTGCCAGCAGCCGCCAGGGGGGGTGGTCCTACGAGCAGTACTTC.

This clone was seen just once. The chain couples TRBV28 to TRBJ1-2, with 7 bases lining up with TRBD1. The CDR3 consists of 14 residues. Germline V gives CDR1 MDHEN, CDR2 SYDVKM. The V gene end was trimmed by 4 bases and the J gene end by 4 bases; junction bases not matched to a gene: 6. CDR3 protein: CASSSTGASYGYTF. CDR3 nucleotides: TGTGCCAGCAGTTCAACAGGGGCAAGCTATGGCTACACCTTC.

The chain joins TRBV5-4 to TRBJ2-7, with a possible D match to TRBD1 (5 bases). CDR1 and CDR2 (germline): SGHNT, YYREEE (reference sequence). Trimming removed 0 bases from V and 1 base from J, with 8 bases in between. The CDR3 consists of 14 residues. The CDR3 loop reads CASSLGTSSYEQYF. Here the CDR3 DNA reads TGTGCCAGCAGCTTGGGGACATCTTCCTACGAGCAGTACTTC.

This clone was seen only once. This chain joins TRBV28 and TRBJ2-6; 8 nucleotides match TRBD1. The germline V gene encodes CDR1 MDHEN and CDR2 SYDVKM. J was trimmed by 0 bases and V by 6 bases; bases with no gene match: 7. This CDR3 spans 17 amino acids. CDR3 amino acids: CASSPTGVFSGANVLTF. The CDR3 bases are TGTGCCAGCAGCCCGACAGGGGTATTCTCTGGGGCCAACGTCCTGACTTTC.

In regard to this clone: Other DNA sequences in this sample translate to the same CDR3. The CDR3 bases are TGTGCCAGCAGTGAAGCGGGGGACTATGGCTACACCTTC. The encoded protein is CASSEAGDYGYTF. The chain couples TRBV6-1 to TRBJ1-2, with TRBD1 as a possible D gene (5 bases). From germline, CDR1 is MNHNS and CDR2 SASEGT. This CDR3 has 13 residues. V shed 0 bases and J shed 3 bases, with 5 bases lying between them.

The chain joins TRBV9 to TRBJ2-1; 9 positions agree with TRBD2. CDR1 and CDR2 (germline): SGDLS, YYNGEE. This CDR3 is built from 14 residues. V trimming: 6 bases; J trimming: 5 bases; junction bases outside the gene matches: 6. DNA for the CDR3: TGTGCCAGCACCAAGACTAGCGGAGACAATGAGCAGTTCTTC. Its translation: CASTKTSGDNEQFF.

As regards this clone: Other DNA variants within this sample encode the same CDR3. The chain employs TRBV9 and TRBJ2-3; D call uncertain. The CDR3 covers 12 residues. Trimming stripped 0 bases from V and 5 bases from J, with 4 bases between. CDR1 SGDLS and CDR2 YYNGEE come from the germline V gene. DNA of the CDR3: TGTGCCAGCAGCGTAGAGAAAGATACGCAGTATTTT. Translating it yields CASSVEKDTQYF.

The chain combines TRBV19 with TRBJ1-4; D gene ambiguous. From germline, CDR1 is LNHDA and CDR2 SQIVND (reference sequence). V dropped 4 bases and J dropped 1 base, with 13 bases sitting between them. This CDR3 contains 16 residues. CDR3 sequence reads: CASSNQRSLTNEKLFF. CDR3 in DNA: TGTGCCAGTAGTAACCAACGGTCCCTAACTAATGAAAAACTGTTTTTT.